Each of the 31 T cell receptor beta chains below was sequenced from the same sample in a study of relationships among human T cell subsets. After CD25, CD56 and CD294 bead selections, the flow-through was collected as Th1 cells. The T cell receptor alpha and beta CDR3 regions were amplified from mRNA by semiquantitative ARM-PCR. Tagged nested gene-specific primers were used first, then communal superprimers amplified exponentially. TCRdb used MiXCR to reprocess the multiplex PCR reads, holding one entry per CDR3 protein. Of about 12,000 distinct CDR3 sequences listed, roughly 68% are singletons. The sequenced sample consisted of CD4+ Th1 cells sorted from blood. Source of these receptors: a man aged 40-49 years in good health.

The V and J genes are TRBV29-1 and TRBJ2-7; TRBD1 might be the D (5 bases). The CDR3 consists of 13 residues. The V end was cut by 2 bases, the J end by 7 bases, with 15 bases between. Germline CDR1 SQVTM, CDR2 ANQGSEA. The CDR3 is CSVENRLMGEQYF. CDR3 DNA: TGCAGCGTTGAAAACAGGCTCATGGGGGAGCAGTACTTC.

This rearrangement joins TRBV5-1 to TRBJ2-3, with TRBD2 matching over 7 bases. This CDR3 has 15 residues. Per germline, CDR1 SGHRS and CDR2 YFSETQ. J was trimmed by 0 bases and V by 1 base; bases with no gene match: 2. CDR3 DNA sequence: TGCGCCAGCAGCTTGCAGCGGGGTAGCACAGATACGCAGTATTTT. Protein: CASSLQRGSTDTQYF.

This chain links TRBV14 with TRBJ2-7; 7 bases are shared with TRBD2. V shed 6 bases, J shed 6 bases, and the junction held 5 bases outside the gene matches. The CDR3 extends over 12 amino acids. Looked up from germline, CDR1 is SGHDN and CDR2 is FVKESK. The CDR3 coding sequence is TGTGCCAGCAGTTTTGAGCGGGGCGAGCAGTACTTC. Amino acid sequence: CASSFERGEQYF.

This clonotype was recorded a few times. The chain joins TRBV2 to TRBJ1-1; D is unclear. Trimming left V 2 bases short and J 4 bases short, with 17 bases between. The CDR3 length is 16 residues. Germline V lookup: CDR1 SNHLY, CDR2 FYNNEI. In DNA, the CDR3 is TGTGCCAGCAGTGAAAGGGCGTCAACTCCCCCCACTGAAGCTTTCTTT. Amino acid sequence: CASSERASTPPTEAFF.

The J gene is TRBJ2-1, the V gene TRBV24-1; the D gene could be TRBD1 or TRBD2 (7 bases each). Germline CDR1 and CDR2: KGHDR and SFDVKD. Trimming cost V 6 bases and J 3 bases, with 17 bases left between them. CDR3 length: 16 amino acids. In DNA, the CDR3 is TGTGCCACCAGTCCAGGGGGGGGACGTAGCTACAATGAGCAGTTCTTC. As protein: CATSPGGGRSYNEQFF.

Of note for this clonotype: One junction end does not reproduce the germline sequence, and a read error may be involved. The gene calls are TRBV19 and TRBJ1-1; D uncertain. The CDR3 loop spans 16 amino acids. The V gene's germline CDR1 is LNHDA and CDR2 SQIVND (reference sequence). The CDR3 protein is CAGSIGRVLMNTEAFF. Here the CDR3 DNA reads TGTGCCGGTAGTATCGGGAGGGTCCTCATGAACACTGAAGCTTTCTTT.

The chain carries TRBV28 and TRBJ1-4, with 7 bases lining up with TRBD1. This CDR3 comprises 14 residues. Trimming took 5 bases from V and 7 from J; bases not matched to a gene: 7. In germline, CDR1 is MDHEN, CDR2 SYDVKM. DNA for the CDR3: TGTGCCAGCAGTCCGACAGGGAGTGGTGAAAAACTGTTTTTT. Its protein is CASSPTGSGEKLFF.

The rearrangement links TRBV11-2 to TRBJ2-4, with D tentatively TRBD1 (5 bases). This CDR3 has 14 residues. The V and J ends lost 5 bases and 8 bases respectively, with 16 bases between them. Per germline, CDR1 SGHAT and CDR2 FQNNGV. CDR3 DNA sequence: TGTGCCAGCAGCACCCCGCGGCAGGGTGACATTCAGTACTTC. Translating gives CASSTPRQGDIQYF.

This chain links TRBV20-1 with TRBJ1-3; 9 positions agree with TRBD1. The J segment lost 3 bases and the V segment lost 4 bases, leaving 13 bases of the junction unmatched. This CDR3 is 17 amino acids long. CDR1 and CDR2 from the germline V gene are DFQATT and SNEGSKA (reference sequence). The DNA of the CDR3 is TGCAGTGCTACCGGACAGGGGCTGCACCGAAATGGAAACACCATATATTTT. This encodes CSATGQGLHRNGNTIYF.

The rearrangement joins TRBV4-2 to TRBJ1-6; a possible D gene is TRBD1 (5 bases). Per germline, CDR1 LGHNA and CDR2 YNFKEQ. The CDR3 covers 15 residues. V was pared by 0 bases and J by 4 bases, with 7 bases between. In DNA form, the CDR3 reads TGTGCCAGCAGCCAAGAGACAGATTATAATTCACCCCTCCACTTT. Residues: CASSQETDYNSPLHF.

This chain uses TRBV29-1 with TRBJ1-3, with a possible D match to TRBD1 (5 bases). The CDR3 is 14 amino acids. Germline loops: CDR1 SQVTM, CDR2 ANQGSEA. Deletions cut 7 bases from V and 0 bases from J, with 13 bases between. The CDR3 coding sequence is TGCAGCGCTCAGAGGGACCACTCTGGAAACACCATATATTTT. Its protein product is CSAQRDHSGNTIYF.

Here the CDR3 reads CAWSDGNTEAFF. As DNA, the CDR3 is TGTGCCTGGAGTGACGGGAACACTGAAGCTTTCTTT. This chain uses TRBV30 with TRBJ1-1, with no clear D. CDR1 is GTSNPN and CDR2 is SVGIG in the germline V gene (reference sequence). V lost 1 base to trimming and J lost 1 base, with 4 bases between them. CDR3 length equals 12 residues.

The chain recombines TRBV7-9 with TRBJ2-7, with TRBD1 as a possible D gene (5 bases). With 5 bases removed from V and 2 bases from J, the gap between germline ends came to 13 bases. CDR1 SEHNR and CDR2 FQNEAQ come from the germline V gene (reference sequence). This CDR3 comprises 14 residues. The CDR3 is CASSVDTSAYEQYF. As DNA, the CDR3 is TGTGCCAGCAGCGTGGACACATCCGCCTACGAGCAGTACTTC. Drawing the rest from reference TRBV7-9 and TRBJ2-7, the complete variable domain is DTGVSQNPRHKITKRGQNVTFRCDPISEHNRLYWYRQTLGQGPEFLTYFQNEAQLEKSRLLSDRFSAERPKGSFSTLEIQRTEQGDSAMYLCASSVDTSAYEQYFGPGTRLTVT.

The chain recombines TRBV21-1 with TRBJ2-2; the table gives TRBD2 as D, unverified against the DNA. TRBV21-1 is noted as a pseudogene. The CDR3 is 14 amino acids. The CDR3 region has the DNA TGTGCCAGCAGCACGGCTAGTGAGCACCGGGGAGCTGTTTTT. Amino acids: CASSTASEHRGAVF.

The chain recombines TRBV10-1 with TRBJ2-7; weak D call: TRBD1 (5 bases). Germline CDR1 WNHNN, CDR2 SYGVQD (reference sequence). V was clipped by 6 bases and J by 5 bases, with 14 bases between them. CDR3 length: 13 amino acids. The CDR3 coding sequence is TGCGCCAGCAGCCAAACCCCAGGGAACGAGCAGTACTTC. Its protein is CASSQTPGNEQYF.

J is TRBJ1-5 and V is TRBV6-5; 8 nucleotides align to TRBD1. This CDR3 region has 15 residues. The V gene's germline CDR1 is MNHEY and CDR2 SVGAGI. J was trimmed by 5 bases and V by 2 bases; bases with no gene match: 5. The CDR3 DNA is TGTGCCAGCAGTTACACCGGGACAGGAGATCAGCCCCAGCATTTT. Protein: CASSYTGTGDQPQHF.

J is TRBJ2-1 and V is TRBV10-3; tentative D call: TRBD1 (5 bases). This CDR3 contains 12 residues. Germline V gene data show CDR1 as ENHRY and CDR2 as SYGVKD. Trimming stripped 6 bases from V and 4 bases from J, with 7 bases between. The CDR3 bases are TGTGCCATCAGGACAGAATACAATGAGCAGTTCTTC. As protein: CAIRTEYNEQFF.

This chain links TRBV29-1 with TRBJ2-2; weak D call: TRBD1 (6 bases). Trimming pared 7 bases from V and 2 bases from J, leaving 11 bases between. The CDR3 has 13 residues. CDR1 and CDR2 (germline): SQVTM, ANQGSEA. CDR3 region: CSGGQINTGELFF. The CDR3 DNA reads as TGCAGCGGCGGACAGATAAACACCGGGGAGCTGTTTTTT.

In this sample, this clonotype turned up a few times. CDR3 sequence (DNA): TGTGCCAGCAGTTTACGTTTTGAGCAGTTCTTC. Translating gives CASSLRFEQFF. This chain connects TRBV28 to TRBJ2-1; D is ambiguous. Germline V gives CDR1 MDHEN, CDR2 SYDVKM. V was clipped by 2 bases and J by 9 bases, with 5 bases between them. This CDR3 has 11 amino acids.

The gene calls are TRBV5-1 and TRBJ1-6; weak D call: TRBD1 (5 bases). Per germline, CDR1 SGHRS and CDR2 YFSETQ. Trimming pared 6 bases from V and 7 bases from J, leaving 11 bases between. This CDR3 region has 13 residues. As DNA, the CDR3 is TGCGCCAGCACCGGGGCGGAAAATTCACCCCTCCACTTT. Its translation is CASTGAENSPLHF. The variable domain in full, with the rest retrieved from reference TRBV5-1 and TRBJ1-6, is KAGVTQTPRYLIKTRGQQVTLSCSPISGHRSVSWYQQTPGQGLQFLFEYFSETQRNKGNFPGRFSGRQFSNSRSEMNVSTLELGDSALYLCASTGAENSPLHFGNGTRLTVT.

The J gene is TRBJ2-3, the V gene TRBV2; D gene ambiguous. The V and J ends lost 8 bases and 4 bases respectively, with 10 bases between them. The CDR3 has 12 residues. Germline lookup yields CDR1 SNHLY and CDR2 FYNNEI. The CDR3, as DNA: TGTGCCAGCGGGCGGCCACCAGATACGCAGTATTTT. The encoded protein is CASGRPPDTQYF.

The V and J genes are TRBV10-2 and TRBJ1-5; D ambiguous. Germline V gene data show CDR1 as WSHSY and CDR2 as SAAADI. V gave up 3 bases and J gave up 2 bases, with 5 bases separating them. This CDR3 is built from 13 residues. The CDR3 is CASSDQGNQPQHF. The CDR3 bases are TGCGCCAGCAGTGATCAGGGCAATCAGCCCCAGCATTTT.

This clonotype was detected once. This chain links TRBV25-1 with TRBJ1-1; TRBD1 agrees at 7 bases. This CDR3 region has 13 residues. In germline, CDR1 is MGHDK, CDR2 SYGVNS. V lost 7 bases to trimming and J lost 1 base; unmatched junction nucleotides: 3. CDR3 coding DNA: TGTGCCAGCAAAGGGACAGCGAACACTGAAGCTTTCTTT. This gives the protein CASKGTANTEAFF.

This clonotype was seen a handful of times. The J gene is TRBJ1-5, the V gene TRBV10-3, with a weak D call TRBD1 (5 bases). Germline V lookup: CDR1 ENHRY, CDR2 SYGVKD. V was shortened by 6 bases and J by 10 bases, with 13 bases between the two germline ends. This CDR3 has 12 residues. The CDR3 coding sequence is TGTGCCATCAGGCAGAGGCAGGGACCCCAGCATTTT. Translated, it gives CAIRQRQGPQHF.

This rearrangement joins TRBV28 to TRBJ2-5; D tentatively reads TRBD1 or TRBD2 (5 bases each). Germline V gene data show CDR1 as MDHEN and CDR2 as SYDVKM. This CDR3 has 16 residues. The V end lost 5 bases, the J end lost 4 bases, and 20 bases lay between the germline ends. The CDR3 reads CASSPGGRRGAETQYF. CDR3 nucleotide sequence: TGTGCCAGCAGTCCCGGAGGTCGGAGAGGGGCAGAGACCCAGTACTTC.

The chain employs TRBV27 and TRBJ1-4; D not resolved. Trimming left V 6 bases short and J 2 bases short, with 10 bases between. The germline CDR1 and CDR2 sequences are MNHEY and SMNVEV (reference sequence). This CDR3 spans 14 amino acids. The CDR3 coding sequence is TGTGCCAGCAGCCCGAGGGCGACTAATGAAAAACTGTTTTTT. Translating it yields CASSPRATNEKLFF.

This clonotype appeared a few times. The rearrangement uses TRBV11-2 and TRBJ2-1; TRBD1 agrees at 7 bases. Trimming at V came to 1 base and at J to 8 bases, leaving 8 bases not matched to a gene. The CDR3 contains 15 residues. CDR1 and CDR2 from the germline V gene are SGHAT and FQNNGV. CDR3 in amino acids: CASSLGAGGIDEQFF. CDR3 bases: TGTGCCAGCAGCTTAGGGGCAGGGGGTATAGATGAGCAGTTCTTC.

The V and J genes are TRBV6-1 and TRBJ1-2; D gene ambiguous. This CDR3 region has 13 residues. Germline CDR1 and CDR2: MNHNS and SASEGT. Trimming cost V 6 bases and J 5 bases, with 13 bases left between them. The CDR3 spells CASSLEVGYGYTF. CDR3 DNA: TGTGCCAGCAGCTTGGAAGTCGGATATGGCTACACCTTC.

This chain connects TRBV28 to TRBJ2-5, with D unclear. This CDR3 is 14 amino acids long. The V gene's germline CDR1 is MDHEN and CDR2 SYDVKM. Trimming removed 3 bases at V and 0 bases at J, with 8 bases between. The CDR3 loop reads CASSLMLHQETQYF. In nucleotides, the CDR3 is TGTGCCAGCAGTTTGATGCTCCACCAAGAGACCCAGTACTTC.

V gene TRBV28 combines with J gene TRBJ1-1; D call uncertain. Germline values: CDR1 MDHEN, CDR2 SYDVKM. The ends were cut back, 6 bases at V and 4 bases at J, with 21 bases in the middle. The CDR3 is 16 amino acids. DNA for the CDR3: TGTGCCAGCAGCCTATCACTTTTGCCCCAGTCCACTGAAGCTTTCTTT. Translating gives CASSLSLLPQSTEAFF.

Turning to this clonotype: It is unclear where the CDR3 begins or ends on the DNA, so no DNA is shown, and the CDR3 is as TCRdb lists it. The chain has TRBV29-1 and TRBJ1-1; the table's TRBD1 call for D was not verified on the DNA. Looked up from germline, CDR1 is SQVTM and CDR2 is ANQGSEA. The CDR3 spans 10 residues, counting both ends. CDR3 loop: CSVATGSVFF.